A single T cell receptor beta chain is shown here with its context. This clonotype was seen a handful of times. Its antigen is not yet known. No much larger clone exists at a distance of one base, and base qualities are not known. According to the germline V gene (reference sequence), CDR1 reads DFQATT and CDR2 reads SNEGSKA. Including cysteine and phenylalanine, the CDR3 has 14 amino acids. Only the CDR3 region is kept as DNA, spanning 42 bases read in frame from base 1. From V the trimming removes 3 bases and from J it removes 8 bases, while the gene matches leave 7 bases of the junction unaccounted for. This specimen belongs to a study of T cells after yellow fever vaccination (dated by TCRdb to about 2019). At the level of the whole study: The SMART-Seq v4 Ultra Low Input RNA kit was used to prepare libraries from fractions with low cell numbers. Bulk TCR alpha and beta repertoires were sequenced longitudinally to track T-cell clones before and after primary and booster YFV17D yellow fever vaccination. Two healthy male donors, one aged 18 to 29 and one aged 30 to 40 years, made up the cohort. Blood was drawn at multiple timepoints before and after primary and secondary immunization, with bulk PBMC replicates and cell subsets isolated.

TCR cDNA was synthesized by 5'RACE template switching, through which a universal primer site and unique molecular identifiers were introduced. Priming of cDNA synthesis was performed from both the TCR alpha and TCR beta constant segments. Two PCR steps were used to amplify libraries, with sample barcodes and sequencing adapters being added in the second step. Sequencing of the libraries was done on either Illumina HiSeq 2500 (2x100 bp) or NovaSeq (2x150 bp). The paper's data handling went like this. Reads were demultiplexed and collapsed into UMI consensus sequences with MIGEC, and V(D)J alignment was performed with MiXCR. Vaccine-responding clonotypes were identified with edgeR using replicate PBMC samples, with FDR below 0.01 and a log2 fold change above 5 up to day 15 being required. Each bulk clonotype received a CD4 or CD8 identity based on whether the sequenced CD4 or CD8 repertoire contained that clonotype at higher abundance. Using fastp trimming at Q25 and MiXCR clonotype assembly, TCRdb reanalyzed the public sequencing data and kept in-frame beta chains. CDR3 protein duplicates are merged, each entry listing the most common genes and DNA. The V and J calls and clone size are TCRdb's, not the authors'. The table for this sample lists 300,000 to 400,000 distinct CDR3 sequences; roughly 6.1% of them were counted only once. Approximately 16% of the sample is taken by the ten largest.

Read against the paper, the sample's treatment or condition label means: live attenuated yellow fever vaccine strain. At every blood-draw timepoint, two biological replicates of bulk PBMCs were collected. A standard Ficoll-Paque protocol was used to isolate PBMCs from peripheral blood. TriZol was used to extract RNA from bulk PBMCs, CD4 and CD8 fractions, and dextramer-positive and dextramer-negative fractions. Results the study describes overall, beyond this receptor: FACS-sorted repertoires could contain abundant contaminating clonotypes from the bulk population, so computational filtering was required. Compared with the primary T-cell response, the secondary T-cell response was faster but weaker, reaching its peak on day 5 rather than on day 15. A small share of clonotypes was detected in both CD4 and CD8 compartments, with the overlap likely arising from convergent recombination. Most clones expanded after primary vaccination were re-detected after the booster (almost 98% of CD4 and approximately 89% of CD8), suggesting broad memory maintenance. The study included only a couple of donors, which limits how far the findings can be generalized.

The chain joins TRBV20-1 to TRBJ2-2; the junction holds 9 bases that match TRBD2. The source of this sequence is a man aged 25-45 years who received the YFV17D yellow fever vaccine. This sample comprised PBMCs, obtained 5 days after the yellow fever booster vaccination. The sequence in DNA is TGCAGTGCTAGTGATAGCGGGAGTGGAGGGGAGCTGTTTTTT. The encoded protein is CSASDSGSGGELFF.